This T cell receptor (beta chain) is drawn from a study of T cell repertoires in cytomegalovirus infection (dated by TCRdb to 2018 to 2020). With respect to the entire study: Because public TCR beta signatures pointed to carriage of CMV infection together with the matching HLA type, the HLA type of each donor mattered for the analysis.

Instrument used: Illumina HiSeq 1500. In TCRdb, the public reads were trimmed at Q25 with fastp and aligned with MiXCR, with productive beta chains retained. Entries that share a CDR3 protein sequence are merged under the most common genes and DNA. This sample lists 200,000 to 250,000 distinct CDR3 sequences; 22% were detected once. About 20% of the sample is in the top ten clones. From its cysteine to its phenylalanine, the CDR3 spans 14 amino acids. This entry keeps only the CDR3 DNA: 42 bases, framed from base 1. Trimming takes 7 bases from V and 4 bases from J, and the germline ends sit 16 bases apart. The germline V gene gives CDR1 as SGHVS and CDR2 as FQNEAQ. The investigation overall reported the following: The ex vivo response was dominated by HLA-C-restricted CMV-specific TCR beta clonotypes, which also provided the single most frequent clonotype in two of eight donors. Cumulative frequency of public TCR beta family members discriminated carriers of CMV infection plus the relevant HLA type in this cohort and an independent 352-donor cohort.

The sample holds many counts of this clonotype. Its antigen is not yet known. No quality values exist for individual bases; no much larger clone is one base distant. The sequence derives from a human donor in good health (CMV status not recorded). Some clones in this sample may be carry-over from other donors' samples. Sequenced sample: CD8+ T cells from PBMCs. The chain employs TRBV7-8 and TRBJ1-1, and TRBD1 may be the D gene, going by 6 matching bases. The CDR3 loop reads CASNVGGPGTEAFF. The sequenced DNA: TGTGCCAGCAACGTGGGGGGCCCGGGCACTGAAGCTTTCTTT.